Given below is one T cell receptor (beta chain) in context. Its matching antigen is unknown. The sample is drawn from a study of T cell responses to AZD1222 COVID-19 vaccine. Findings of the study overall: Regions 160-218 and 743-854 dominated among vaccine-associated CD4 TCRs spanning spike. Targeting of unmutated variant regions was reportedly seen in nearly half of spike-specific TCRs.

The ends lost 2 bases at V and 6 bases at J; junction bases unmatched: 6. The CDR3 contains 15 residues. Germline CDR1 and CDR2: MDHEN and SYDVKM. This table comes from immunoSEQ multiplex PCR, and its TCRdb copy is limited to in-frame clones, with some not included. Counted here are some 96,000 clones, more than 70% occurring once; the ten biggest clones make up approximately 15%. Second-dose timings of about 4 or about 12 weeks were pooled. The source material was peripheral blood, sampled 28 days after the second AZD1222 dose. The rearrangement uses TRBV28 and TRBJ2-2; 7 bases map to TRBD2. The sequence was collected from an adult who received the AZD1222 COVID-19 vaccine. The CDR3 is CASSLGLAVSGELFF. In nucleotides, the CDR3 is TGTGCCAGCAGTTTAGGGCTAGCGGTGTCCGGGGAGCTGTTTTTT.